This TCR beta chain derives from a study of PD-1 blockade in mismatch repair-deficient tumors. Study results and limitations: Tumor-resident clones, often undetectable pretreatment in blood, expanded then contracted after pembrolizumab.

As to this clone: The antigen remains undetermined.

Three pembrolizumab responders had their TCRs sequenced. Between the trimmed V and J ends, which lost 8 bases and 9 bases, there was a span of 20 bases. Germline V gives CDR1 MNHNS, CDR2 SASEGT. This CDR3 has 13 residues. Sequencing used immunoSEQ multiplex PCR; TCRdb keeps in-frame clones, though not all of them. The sample contains just over 25,000 clones, approximately 84% of which appear only once. The sample consisted of PBMCs, taken before pembrolizumab treatment. The chain couples TRBV6-1 to TRBJ2-7, with unresolved D. This receptor was obtained from an adult with mismatch repair-deficient cancer. The CDR3 coding sequence is TGTGCCAGCCGTCAATTGGGCCCATTGGGGCAGTACTTC. Its protein is CASRQLGPLGQYF.